The entry below gives a single TCR beta chain sequence along with its context. The data derive from a study of cytomegalovirus exposure and HLA in healthy donors. The PCR made use of 60 Vbeta and 13 Jbeta primers. TCRdb's table, derived via immunoSEQ multiplex PCR, lists solely in-frame clones and lacks some. This specimen shows fewer than 45,000 clones; the ten leading clones hold more than 1.5%. The V end lost 5 bases, the J end lost 1 base, and 11 bases lay between the germline ends. CDR1 and CDR2 from the germline V gene are SEHNR and FQNEAQ (reference sequence). This CDR3 contains 14 residues. Specimen: PBMCs. This rearrangement joins TRBV7-9 to TRBJ2-5, with D possibly TRBD1 on 5 matching bases. This clonotype was obtained from a woman in her 30s in good health and CMV-seronegative. In DNA, the CDR3 is TGTGCCAGCAGCCTAGTGGGGCCCCAAGAGACCCAGTACTTC. The encoded protein is CASSLVGPQETQYF.